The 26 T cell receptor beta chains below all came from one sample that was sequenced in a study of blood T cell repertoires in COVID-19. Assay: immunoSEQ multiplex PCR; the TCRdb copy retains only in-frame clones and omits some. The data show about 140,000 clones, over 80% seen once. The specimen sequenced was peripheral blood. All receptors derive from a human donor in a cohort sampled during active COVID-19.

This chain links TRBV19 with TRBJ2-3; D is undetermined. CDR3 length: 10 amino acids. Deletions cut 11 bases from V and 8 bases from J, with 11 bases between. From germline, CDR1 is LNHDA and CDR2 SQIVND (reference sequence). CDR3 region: CAAGYPTQYF. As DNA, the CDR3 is TGTGCCGCCGGGTATCCTACGCAGTATTTT.

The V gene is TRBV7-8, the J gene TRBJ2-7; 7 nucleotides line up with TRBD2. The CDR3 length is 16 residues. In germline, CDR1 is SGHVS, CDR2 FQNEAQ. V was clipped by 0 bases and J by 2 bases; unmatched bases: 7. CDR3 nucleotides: TGTGCCAGCAGCTTAGCGGAGGGAGGGACCCCCTACGAGCAGTACTTC. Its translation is CASSLAEGGTPYEQYF.

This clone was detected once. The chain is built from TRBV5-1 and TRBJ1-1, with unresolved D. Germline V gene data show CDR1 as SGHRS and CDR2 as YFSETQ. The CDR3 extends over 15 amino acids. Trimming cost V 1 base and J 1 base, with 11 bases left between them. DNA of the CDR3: TGCGCCAGCAGCTTGAGAGCCGCGGGGAACACTGAAGCTTTCTTT. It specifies CASSLRAAGNTEAFF.

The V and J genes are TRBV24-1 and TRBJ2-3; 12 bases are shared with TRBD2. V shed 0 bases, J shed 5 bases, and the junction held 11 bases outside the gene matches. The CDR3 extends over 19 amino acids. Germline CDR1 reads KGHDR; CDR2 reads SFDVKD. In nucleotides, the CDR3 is TGTGCCACCAGTGATTTGAGATCGGCTAGCGGGAGGGCCAGAGATACGCAGTATTTT. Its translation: CATSDLRSASGRARDTQYF.

The DNA of the CDR3 is TGTGCCAGCAGCGCCGTGGCGGGGTGGTCCGATGAAAAACTGTTTTTT. It encodes CASSAVAGWSDEKLFF. The V and J genes are TRBV5-5 and TRBJ1-4; D remains unclear. Germline V lookup: CDR1 SGHKS, CDR2 YYEKEE (reference sequence). This CDR3 has 16 amino acids. The ends were cut back, 4 bases at V and 6 bases at J, with 19 bases in the middle.

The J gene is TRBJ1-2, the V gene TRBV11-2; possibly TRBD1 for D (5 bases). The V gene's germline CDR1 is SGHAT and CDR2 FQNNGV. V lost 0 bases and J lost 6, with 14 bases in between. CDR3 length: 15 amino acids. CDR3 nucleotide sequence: TGTGCCAGCAGCTTAGACAGGGTTTCGAGTGATGGCTACACCTTC. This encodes CASSLDRVSSDGYTF.

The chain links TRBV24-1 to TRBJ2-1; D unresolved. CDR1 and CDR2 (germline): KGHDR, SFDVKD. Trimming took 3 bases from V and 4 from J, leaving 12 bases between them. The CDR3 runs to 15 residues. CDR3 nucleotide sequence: TGTGCCACCAGTGATAGGAGATGGGTTTACAATGAGCAGTTCTTC. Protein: CATSDRRWVYNEQFF.

The DNA for the CDR3 is TGCGCCAGCAGCTTCGGGACTAGCGGGAACTCTGGGGCCAACGTCCTGACTTTC. Translating gives CASSFGTSGNSGANVLTF. The V and J genes are TRBV5-1 and TRBJ2-6; 13 bases line up with TRBD2. The J segment lost 0 bases and the V segment lost 2 bases, leaving 2 bases of the junction unmatched. Germline assignment: CDR1 SGHRS and CDR2 YFSETQ. The CDR3 runs 18 residues.

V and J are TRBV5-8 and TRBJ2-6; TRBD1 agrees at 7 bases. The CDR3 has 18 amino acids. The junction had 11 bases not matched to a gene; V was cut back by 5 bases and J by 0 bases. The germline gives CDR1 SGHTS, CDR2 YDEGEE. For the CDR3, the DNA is TGTGCCAGCAGTTTTACAGGGGATCTTAGCTCTGGGGCCAACGTCCTGACTTTC. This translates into CASSFTGDLSSGANVLTF.

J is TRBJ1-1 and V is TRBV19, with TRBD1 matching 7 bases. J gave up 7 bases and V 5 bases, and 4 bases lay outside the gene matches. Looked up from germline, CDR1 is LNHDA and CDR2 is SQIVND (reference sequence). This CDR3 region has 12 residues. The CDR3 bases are TGTGCCAGTAGTCAGTCAGGGGGTGAAGCTTTCTTT. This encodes CASSQSGGEAFF.

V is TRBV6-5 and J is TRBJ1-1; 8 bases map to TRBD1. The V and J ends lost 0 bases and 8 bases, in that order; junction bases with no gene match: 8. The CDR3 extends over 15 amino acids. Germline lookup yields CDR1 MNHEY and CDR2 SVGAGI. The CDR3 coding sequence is TGTGCCAGCAGTTACTCGGTGAACAGGGGGGAGGAAGCTTTCTTT. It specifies CASSYSVNRGEEAFF.

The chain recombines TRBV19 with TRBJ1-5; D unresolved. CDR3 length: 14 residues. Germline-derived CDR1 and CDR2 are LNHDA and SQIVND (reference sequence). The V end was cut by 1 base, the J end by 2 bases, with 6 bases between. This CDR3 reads CASSIGEGNQPQHF. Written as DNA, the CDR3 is TGTGCCAGTAGTATAGGAGAGGGCAATCAGCCCCAGCATTTT.

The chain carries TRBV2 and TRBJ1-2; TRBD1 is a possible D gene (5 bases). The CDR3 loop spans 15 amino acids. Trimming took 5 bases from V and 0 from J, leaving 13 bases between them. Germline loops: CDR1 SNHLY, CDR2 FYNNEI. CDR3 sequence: CASSWGQRTNYGYTF. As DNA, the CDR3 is TGTGCCAGCAGTTGGGGCCAGCGAACTAACTATGGCTACACCTTC. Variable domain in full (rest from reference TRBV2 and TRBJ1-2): EPEVTQTPSHQVTQMGQEVILRCVPISNHLYFYWYRQILGQKVEFLVSFYNNEISEKSEIFDDQFSVERPDGSNFTLKIRSTKLEDSAMYFCASSWGQRTNYGYTFGSGTRLTVV.

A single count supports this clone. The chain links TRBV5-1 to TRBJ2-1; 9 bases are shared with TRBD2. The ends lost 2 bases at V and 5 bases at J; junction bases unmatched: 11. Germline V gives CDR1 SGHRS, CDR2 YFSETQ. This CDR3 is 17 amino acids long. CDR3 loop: CASSFRGREGPNNEQFF. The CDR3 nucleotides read TGCGCCAGCAGCTTCCGAGGGCGGGAGGGCCCCAACAATGAGCAGTTCTTC.

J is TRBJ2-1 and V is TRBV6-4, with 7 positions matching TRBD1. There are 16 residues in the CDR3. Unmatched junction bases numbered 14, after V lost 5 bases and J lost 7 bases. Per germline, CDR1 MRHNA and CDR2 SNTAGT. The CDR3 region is CASSPGDGAGGNEQFF. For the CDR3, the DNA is TGTGCCAGCAGTCCCGGCGACGGGGCAGGGGGTAATGAGCAGTTCTTC.

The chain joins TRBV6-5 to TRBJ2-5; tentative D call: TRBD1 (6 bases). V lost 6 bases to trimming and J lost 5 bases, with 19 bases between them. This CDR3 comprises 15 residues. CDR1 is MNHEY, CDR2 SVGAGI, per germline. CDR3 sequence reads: CASSLRVTGLETQYF. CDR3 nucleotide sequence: TGTGCCAGCAGCCTACGGGTCACAGGGTTGGAGACCCAGTACTTC.

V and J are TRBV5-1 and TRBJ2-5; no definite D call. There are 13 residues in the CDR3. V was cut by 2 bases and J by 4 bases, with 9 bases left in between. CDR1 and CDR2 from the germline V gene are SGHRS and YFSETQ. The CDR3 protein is CASSFMAGETQYF. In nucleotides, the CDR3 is TGCGCCAGCAGCTTCATGGCAGGAGAGACCCAGTACTTC.

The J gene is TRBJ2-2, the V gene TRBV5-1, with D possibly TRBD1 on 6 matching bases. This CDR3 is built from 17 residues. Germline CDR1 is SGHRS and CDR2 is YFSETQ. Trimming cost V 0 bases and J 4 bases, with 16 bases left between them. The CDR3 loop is CASSLVGLTGPTGELFF. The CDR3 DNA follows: TGCGCCAGCAGCTTGGTCGGGCTAACAGGGCCCACCGGGGAGCTGTTTTTT.

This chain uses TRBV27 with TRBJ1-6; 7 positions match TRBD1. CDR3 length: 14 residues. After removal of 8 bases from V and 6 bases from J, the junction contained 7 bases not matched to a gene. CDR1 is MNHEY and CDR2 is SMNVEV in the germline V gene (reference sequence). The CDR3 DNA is TGTGCCAGCGGGAAACGACAGGGTAATTCACCCCTCCACTTT. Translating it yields CASGKRQGNSPLHF.

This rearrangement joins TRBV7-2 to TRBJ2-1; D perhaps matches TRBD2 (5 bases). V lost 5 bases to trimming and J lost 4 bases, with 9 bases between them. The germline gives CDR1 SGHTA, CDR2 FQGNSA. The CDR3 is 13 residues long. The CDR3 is CASSPQRYNEQFF. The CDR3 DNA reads TGTGCCAGCAGCCCACAGCGGTACAATGAGCAGTTCTTC.

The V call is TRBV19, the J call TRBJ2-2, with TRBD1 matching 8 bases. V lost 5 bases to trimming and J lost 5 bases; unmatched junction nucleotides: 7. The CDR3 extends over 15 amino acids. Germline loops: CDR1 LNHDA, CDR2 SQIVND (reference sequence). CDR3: CASSGTGGNTGELFF. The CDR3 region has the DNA TGTGCCAGTAGTGGCACAGGGGGAAATACCGGGGAGCTGTTTTTT.

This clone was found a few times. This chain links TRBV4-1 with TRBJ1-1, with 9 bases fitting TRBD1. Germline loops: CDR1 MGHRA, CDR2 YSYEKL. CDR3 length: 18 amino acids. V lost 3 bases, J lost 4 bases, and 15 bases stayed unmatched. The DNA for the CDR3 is TGCGCCAGCAGCCATCGAGGGACAGGGACTAAAATGAGCACTGAAGCTTTCTTT. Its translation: CASSHRGTGTKMSTEAFF.

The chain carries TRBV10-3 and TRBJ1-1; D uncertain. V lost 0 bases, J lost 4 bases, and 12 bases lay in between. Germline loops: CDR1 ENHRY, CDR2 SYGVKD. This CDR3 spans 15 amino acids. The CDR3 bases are TGTGCCATCAGTGAGTCGATCGCGCGGGGCACTGAAGCTTTCTTT. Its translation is CAISESIARGTEAFF.

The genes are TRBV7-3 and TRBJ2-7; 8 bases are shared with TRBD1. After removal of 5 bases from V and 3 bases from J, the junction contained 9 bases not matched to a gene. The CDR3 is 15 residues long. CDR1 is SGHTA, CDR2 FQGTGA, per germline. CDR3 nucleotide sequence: TGTGCCAGCAGCGTTAACAGGGGGTCGGGCTACGAGCAGTACTTC. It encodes CASSVNRGSGYEQYF.

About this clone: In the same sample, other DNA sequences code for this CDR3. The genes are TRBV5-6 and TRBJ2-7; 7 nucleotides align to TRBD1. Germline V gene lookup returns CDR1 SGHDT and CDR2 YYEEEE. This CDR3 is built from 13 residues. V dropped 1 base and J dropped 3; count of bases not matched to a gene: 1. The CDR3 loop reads CASSLYRGYEQYF. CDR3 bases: TGTGCCAGCAGCTTGTACAGGGGCTACGAGCAGTACTTC.

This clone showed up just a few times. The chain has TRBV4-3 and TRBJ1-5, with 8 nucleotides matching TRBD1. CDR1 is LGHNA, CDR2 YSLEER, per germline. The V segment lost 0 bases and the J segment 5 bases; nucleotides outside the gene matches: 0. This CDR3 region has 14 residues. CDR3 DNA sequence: TGCGCCAGCAGCCAAGAGACAGGGGATCAGCCCCAGCATTTT. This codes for CASSQETGDQPQHF.